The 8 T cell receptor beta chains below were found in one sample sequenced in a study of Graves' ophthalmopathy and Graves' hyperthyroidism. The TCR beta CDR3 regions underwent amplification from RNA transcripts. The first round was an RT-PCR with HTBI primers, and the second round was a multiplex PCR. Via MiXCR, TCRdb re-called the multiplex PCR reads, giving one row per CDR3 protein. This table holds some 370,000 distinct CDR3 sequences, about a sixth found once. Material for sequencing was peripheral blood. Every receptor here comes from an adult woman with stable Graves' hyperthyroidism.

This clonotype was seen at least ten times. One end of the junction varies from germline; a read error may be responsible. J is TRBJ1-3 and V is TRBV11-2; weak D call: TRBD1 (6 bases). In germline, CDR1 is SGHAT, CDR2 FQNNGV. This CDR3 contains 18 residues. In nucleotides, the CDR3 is TGTGCCAGCACCTTACAGGGTAGGCCAGGCAGAAACGGCGGCACCATATATTTT. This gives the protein CASTLQGRPGRNGGTIYF.

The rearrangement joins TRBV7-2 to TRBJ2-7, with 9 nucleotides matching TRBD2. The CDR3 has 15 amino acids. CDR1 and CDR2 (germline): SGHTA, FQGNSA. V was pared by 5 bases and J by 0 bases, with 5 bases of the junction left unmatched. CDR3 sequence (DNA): TGTGCCAGCAGCCGAACGACTAGCGGCTCCTACGAGCAGTACTTC. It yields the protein CASSRTTSGSYEQYF.

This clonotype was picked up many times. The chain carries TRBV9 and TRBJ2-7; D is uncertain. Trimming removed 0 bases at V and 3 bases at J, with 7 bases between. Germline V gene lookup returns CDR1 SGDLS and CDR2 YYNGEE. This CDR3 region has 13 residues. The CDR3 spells CASSVEPSYEQYF. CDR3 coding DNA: TGTGCCAGCAGCGTAGAGCCCAGCTACGAGCAGTACTTC.

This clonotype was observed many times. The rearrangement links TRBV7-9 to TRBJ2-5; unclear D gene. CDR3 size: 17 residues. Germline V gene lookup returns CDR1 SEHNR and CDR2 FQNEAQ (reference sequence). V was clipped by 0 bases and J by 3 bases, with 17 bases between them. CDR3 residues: CASSLALDSTPKETQYF. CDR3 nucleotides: TGTGCCAGCAGCTTAGCGCTAGATTCAACACCTAAAGAGACCCAGTACTTC.

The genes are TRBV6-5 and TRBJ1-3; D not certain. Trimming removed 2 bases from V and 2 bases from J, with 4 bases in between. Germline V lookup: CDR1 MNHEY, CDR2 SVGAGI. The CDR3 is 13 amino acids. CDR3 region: CASSYGTGNTIYF. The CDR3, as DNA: TGTGCCAGCAGTTACGGTACTGGAAACACCATATATTTT.

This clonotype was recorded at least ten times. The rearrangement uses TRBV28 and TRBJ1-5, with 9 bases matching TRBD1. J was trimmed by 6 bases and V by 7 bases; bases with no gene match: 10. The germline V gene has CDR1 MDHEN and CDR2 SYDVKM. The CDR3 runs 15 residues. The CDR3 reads CASKSWDRELQPQHF. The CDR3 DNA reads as TGTGCCAGCAAATCCTGGGACAGGGAACTTCAGCCCCAGCATTTT. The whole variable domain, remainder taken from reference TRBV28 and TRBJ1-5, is DVKVTQSSRYLVKRTGEKVFLECVQDMDHENMFWYRQDPGLGLRLIYFSYDVKMKEKGDIPEGYSVSREKKERFSLILESASTNQTSMYLCASKSWDRELQPQHFGDGTRLSIL.

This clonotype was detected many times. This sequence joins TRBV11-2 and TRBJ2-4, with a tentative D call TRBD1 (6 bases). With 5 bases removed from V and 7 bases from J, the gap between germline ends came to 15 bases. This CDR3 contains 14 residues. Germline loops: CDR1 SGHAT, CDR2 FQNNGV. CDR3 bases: TGTGCCAGCAGCGACTGGGACACCCGGAACATTCAGTACTTC. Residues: CASSDWDTRNIQYF.

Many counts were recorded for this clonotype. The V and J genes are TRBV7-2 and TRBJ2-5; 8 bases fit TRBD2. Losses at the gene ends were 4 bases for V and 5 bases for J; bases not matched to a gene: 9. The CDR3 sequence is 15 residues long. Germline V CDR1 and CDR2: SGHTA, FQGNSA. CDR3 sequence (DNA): TGTGCCAGCAGCTCACCGACTAGCGTGACTGAGACCCAGTACTTC. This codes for CASSSPTSVTETQYF. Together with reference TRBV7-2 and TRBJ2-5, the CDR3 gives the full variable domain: GAGVSQSPSNKVTEKGKDVELRCDPISGHTALYWYRQSLGQGLEFLIYFQGNSAPDKSGLPSDRFSAERTGGSVSTLTIQRTQQEDSAVYLCASSSPTSVTETQYFGPGTRLLVL.